What follows are 30 T cell receptor beta chains derived from one specimen sequenced in a study of response to subunit inactivated influenza vaccine. From the RT-PCR reads, TCRdb called clonotypes with MiXCR, one entry per CDR3 protein. This table holds hundreds of thousands of distinct CDR3 sequences, approximately 12% found once. Specimen: PBMCs from blood, collected more than 35 days after vaccination. These receptors all come from a man aged 45-65 years who received an inactivated influenza vaccine.

This clonotype was detected a few times. The chain uses TRBV28 and TRBJ1-2; 11 positions match TRBD1. The CDR3 is 15 amino acids. CDR1 is MDHEN and CDR2 is SYDVKM in the germline V gene. V was clipped by 3 bases and J by 4 bases; unmatched bases: 4. The CDR3 DNA reads TGTGCCAGCAGTTTCGGGACAGGGGGTATCTATGGCTACACCTTC. Encoded protein: CASSFGTGGIYGYTF.

This clonotype was counted between two and nine times. The chain recombines TRBV6-2 or TRBV6-3 with TRBJ2-5; D is ambiguous. V was shortened by 0 bases and J by 3 bases, with 20 bases between the two germline ends. Germline V gene data show CDR1 as MNHEY and CDR2 as SVGEGT. The CDR3 spans 18 residues. In nucleotides, the CDR3 is TGTGCCAGCAGTTACTCGACGGTCTCTACCGCGCTGAAAGAGACCCAGTACTTC. It yields the protein CASSYSTVSTALKETQYF.

This clonotype came up many times. The genes are TRBV5-1 and TRBJ2-3; TRBD2 agrees at 11 bases. The junction had 5 bases not matched to a gene; V was cut back by 4 bases and J by 1 base. The CDR3 runs to 16 residues. CDR1 and CDR2 from the germline V gene are SGHRS and YFSETQ. The DNA for the CDR3 is TGCGCCAGCAGCCAGGGGACTAGCGGTCGCACAGATACGCAGTATTTT. It translates to CASSQGTSGRTDTQYF.

This chain joins TRBV15 and TRBJ2-1; D is ambiguous. The CDR3 length is 14 residues. In germline, CDR1 is LNHNV, CDR2 YYDKDF (reference sequence). V lost 1 base to trimming and J lost 7 bases, with 11 bases between them. The CDR3 sequence: CATSRVRVGNEQFF. In DNA form, the CDR3 reads TGTGCCACCAGCAGAGTAAGGGTAGGGAATGAGCAGTTCTTC.

The rearrangement joins TRBV4-1 to TRBJ2-7, with 9 bases identical to TRBD1. V shed 1 base, J shed 5 bases, and the junction held 12 bases outside the gene matches. The CDR3 runs to 17 residues. From germline, CDR1 is MGHRA and CDR2 YSYEKL. CDR3 in amino acids: CASSQGGVGTGLNEQYF. The CDR3 region has the DNA TGCGCCAGCAGCCAAGGTGGAGTAGGGACAGGGCTCAACGAGCAGTACTTC.

The chain joins TRBV28 to TRBJ1-1; D uncertain. Trimming removed 3 bases from V and 4 bases from J, with 15 bases in between. The CDR3 runs 15 residues. Germline assignment: CDR1 MDHEN and CDR2 SYDVKM. The CDR3 loop is CASSLSGMGGTEAFF. In DNA form, the CDR3 reads TGTGCCAGCAGTTTGAGTGGGATGGGAGGCACTGAAGCTTTCTTT.

This clonotype was found a few times. This rearrangement joins TRBV19 to TRBJ2-5; no reliable D call. Trimming removed 5 bases at V and 4 bases at J, with 17 bases between. This CDR3 contains 15 residues. Germline loops: CDR1 LNHDA, CDR2 SQIVND (reference sequence). The CDR3 coding sequence is TGTGCCAGTAGTCCCTCTCCGGGCCGCGGAGAGACCCAGTACTTC. Encoded protein: CASSPSPGRGETQYF.

This clonotype was counted only a few times. This chain uses TRBV9 with TRBJ2-5; TRBD2 aligns across 12 bases. Trimming took 0 bases from V and 5 from J; bases not matched to a gene: 5. This CDR3 has 16 amino acids. CDR1 and CDR2 (germline): SGDLS, YYNGEE. CDR3 loop: CASSVATSGGGETQYF. CDR3 nucleotides: TGTGCCAGCAGCGTAGCGACTAGCGGGGGCGGTGAGACCCAGTACTTC.

This clonotype has just a few counts. The chain employs TRBV20-1 and TRBJ2-5, with D possibly called TRBD1 or TRBD2 (6 bases each). V shed 0 bases and J shed 6 bases, with 14 bases lying between them. The germline CDR1 and CDR2 sequences are DFQATT and SNEGSKA (reference sequence). The CDR3 sequence is 14 residues long. CDR3 DNA sequence: TGCAGTGCTAGAGATCGGAGGGGGATGCAGACCCAGTACTTC. Translating it yields CSARDRRGMQTQYF.

This clonotype was observed many times. The chain recombines TRBV25-1 with TRBJ2-3; 11 bases fit TRBD2. The V and J ends lost 4 bases and 4 bases, in that order; junction bases with no gene match: 10. There are 17 residues in the CDR3. The germline CDR1 and CDR2 sequences are MGHDK and SYGVNS. For the CDR3, the DNA is TGTGCCAGCAGTGTACTAGCGGGGGAGAGTGGGCCAGATACGCAGTATTTT. Protein product: CASSVLAGESGPDTQYF.

The CDR3 DNA is TGTGCCAGCAGTGAGTTGGTACCAGATGACACCGGGGAGCTGTTTTTT. Residues: CASSELVPDDTGELFF. V and J are TRBV25-1 and TRBJ2-2; D gene ambiguous. The V and J ends lost 3 bases and 3 bases respectively, with 14 bases between them. CDR3 length: 16 residues. Looked up from germline, CDR1 is MGHDK and CDR2 is SYGVNS.

The rearrangement uses TRBV28 and TRBJ2-7, with D possibly matching TRBD2 (7 bases). Germline CDR1 and CDR2: MDHEN and SYDVKM. Trimming left V 1 base short and J 7 bases short, with 14 bases between. This CDR3 comprises 14 residues. CDR3: CASSLSGGGLEQYF. CDR3 sequence (DNA): TGTGCCAGCAGTTTATCCGGCGGGGGCTTGGAGCAGTACTTC.

Ten or more counts support this clonotype. The CDR3 DNA reads TGTGCCAGCAGTTTAGGGCGGGACAAAAACATTCAGTACTTC. This translates into CASSLGRDKNIQYF. The V call is TRBV12-3 or TRBV12-4, the J call TRBJ2-4; tentative D call: TRBD2 (6 bases). CDR3 length: 14 amino acids. Trimming took 1 base from V and 3 from J, leaving 7 bases between them.

This clonotype was seen ten or more times. The chain employs TRBV10-3 and TRBJ2-7, with 7 bases identical to TRBD1. The V gene's germline CDR1 is ENHRY and CDR2 SYGVKD. V was pared by 6 bases and J by 2 bases, with 4 bases of the junction left unmatched. The CDR3 loop spans 13 amino acids. DNA for the CDR3: TGTGCCATCAGCGGGGACAGACCCTACGAGCAGTACTTC. Amino acids: CAISGDRPYEQYF.

This rearrangement joins TRBV18 to TRBJ2-1, with D perhaps TRBD1 (6 bases). The CDR3 extends over 15 amino acids. From germline, CDR1 is KGHSH and CDR2 LQKENI. V was trimmed by 4 bases and J by 4 bases, leaving 14 bases between them. Here the CDR3 reads CASSQGPTGYNEQFF. The DNA of the CDR3 is TGTGCCAGCTCACAGGGTCCTACAGGGTACAATGAGCAGTTCTTC.

The chain couples TRBV9 to TRBJ2-4; the D is unclear. Per germline, CDR1 SGDLS and CDR2 YYNGEE. The CDR3 spans 18 residues. The V gene lost 4 bases and the J gene lost 8 bases, with 28 bases spanning the gap. The CDR3 reads CASSPQVGPGSPVHIQYF. CDR3 in DNA: TGTGCCAGCAGCCCCCAAGTAGGGCCAGGTAGCCCGGTCCACATTCAGTACTTC.

The rearrangement joins TRBV7-3 to TRBJ2-2; no firm D call. Germline loops: CDR1 SGHTA, CDR2 FQGTGA. This CDR3 spans 12 amino acids. Trimming removed 0 bases from V and 7 bases from J, with 3 bases in between. CDR3 nucleotide sequence: TGTGCCAGCAGCTTAACAAACGGGGAGCTGTTTTTT. This gives the protein CASSLTNGELFF. Based on the CDR3 plus reference TRBV7-3 and TRBJ2-2, the full variable domain is GAGVSQTPSNKVTEKGKYVELRCDPISGHTALYWYRQSLGQGPEFLIYFQGTGAADDSGLPNDRFFAVRPEGSVSTLKIQRTERGDSAVYLCASSLTNGELFFGEGSRLTVL.

This clonotype has at least ten counts. In DNA form, the CDR3 reads TGTGCCAGCACCGCAAGGCCGGAGCCGAACACTGAAGCTTTCTTT. Protein sequence: CASTARPEPNTEAFF. The chain combines TRBV27 with TRBJ1-1, with D unresolved. This CDR3 region has 15 residues. The germline CDR1 and CDR2 sequences are MNHEY and SMNVEV (reference sequence). Trimming removed 7 bases from V and 1 base from J, with 16 bases in between.

The sample holds a few counts of this clonotype. The CDR3 is CASSSASGGGRTQYF. CDR3 in DNA: TGTGCCAGCAGTTCGGCTAGCGGGGGGGGCAGGACCCAGTACTTC. The rearrangement joins TRBV12-3 or TRBV12-4 to TRBJ2-5; TRBD2 agrees at 12 bases. With V trimmed by 4 bases and J by 7 bases, 7 bases remained unmatched. The CDR3 runs to 15 residues.

This clonotype was counted a few times. The chain carries TRBV20-1 and TRBJ2-3, with 7 bases aligning to TRBD2. CDR1 is DFQATT and CDR2 is SNEGSKA in the germline V gene (reference sequence). This CDR3 has 18 residues. V lost 1 base and J lost 0; bases outside the gene matches: 13. This chain's CDR3 is CSARGTERGEGSTDTQYF. The CDR3 DNA sequence: TGCAGTGCTAGAGGTACCGAGCGGGGAGAGGGGAGCACAGATACGCAGTATTTT.

This clonotype was counted at least ten times. V is TRBV12-3 or TRBV12-4 and J is TRBJ2-5; 7 nucleotides match TRBD2. V lost 6 bases, J lost 6 bases, and 4 bases stayed unmatched. The CDR3 runs to 12 residues. CDR3 DNA: TGTGCCAGCAGGGGGGGGAACAAGACCCAGTACTTC. Translated: CASRGGNKTQYF.

This clonotype was seen a handful of times. The chain couples TRBV7-2 to TRBJ1-6; TRBD1 matches at 10 bases. CDR1 and CDR2 (germline): SGHTA, FQGNSA. J lost 0 bases, V lost 6 bases, and 5 bases had no gene match. The CDR3 spans 17 residues. CDR3 nucleotides: TGTGCCAGCAGTCGGACAGGGGGAAGCTCCTATAATTCACCCCTCCACTTT. Translation: CASSRTGGSSYNSPLHF.

This chain connects TRBV29-1 to TRBJ2-5; 16 bases fit TRBD2. V lost 6 bases and J lost 7; bases outside the gene matches: 11. The CDR3 extends over 16 amino acids. Germline V gene lookup returns CDR1 SQVTM and CDR2 ANQGSEA. The CDR3 region is CSVTGTSGGAVGTQYF. CDR3 DNA sequence: TGCAGCGTAACCGGGACTAGCGGGGGGGCCGTCGGGACCCAGTACTTC.

This clonotype was detected only a few times. CDR3 in amino acids: CASSVGNSGGDTQYF. In DNA form, the CDR3 reads TGTGCCAGCAGCGTAGGTAATAGCGGGGGAGATACGCAGTATTTT. The chain links TRBV9 to TRBJ2-3; TRBD2 matches 9 bases. Unmatched junction bases numbered 4, after V lost 0 bases and J lost 5 bases. The CDR3 has 15 residues. Germline assignment: CDR1 SGDLS and CDR2 YYNGEE.

This clonotype showed up just a few times. The chain employs TRBV6-5 and TRBJ2-5, with D possibly being TRBD1 (5 bases). The V gene's germline CDR1 is MNHEY and CDR2 SVGAGI. The CDR3 spans 13 residues. The V end was cut by 2 bases, the J end by 2 bases, with 6 bases between. CDR3 amino acids: CASSYGQQETQYF. The DNA for the CDR3 is TGTGCCAGCAGTTACGGACAACAAGAGACCCAGTACTTC.

This clonotype showed up many times. The chain couples TRBV29-1 to TRBJ2-5; D is perhaps TRBD1 or TRBD2 (5 bases each). CDR3 size: 12 residues. The germline gives CDR1 SQVTM, CDR2 ANQGSEA. V shed 2 bases and J shed 4 bases, with 8 bases lying between them. CDR3 in amino acids: CSVERGPETQYF. CDR3 in DNA: TGCAGCGTTGAACGGGGCCCAGAGACCCAGTACTTC. The variable domain in full, completed from reference TRBV29-1 and TRBJ2-5, reads SAVISQKPSRDICQRGTSLTIQCQVDSQVTMMFWYRQQPGQSLTLIATANQGSEATYESGFVIDKFPISRPNLTFSTLTVSNMSPEDSSIYLCSVERGPETQYFGPGTRLLVL.

Details on this clonotype: No conserved phenylalanine or tryptophan is present at the end of the CDR3, so a read error is the likely explanation. The chain employs TRBV27 and TRBJ2-7; D is undetermined. The germline CDR1 and CDR2 sequences are MNHEY and SMNVEV (reference sequence). Trimming shortened V by 6 bases and J by 3 bases, and 9 bases separated the two germline ends. The CDR3 has 12 residues. The CDR3 nucleotides read TGTGCCAGCAGCAACGACGGCTACGAGCAGTACTTA. Its translation: CASSNDGYEQYL.

V is TRBV12-3 or TRBV12-4 and J is TRBJ1-6, with D hard to call. The CDR3 consists of 16 residues. V was shortened by 6 bases and J by 0 bases, with 12 bases between the two germline ends. The CDR3 region has the DNA TGTGCCAGCAGCCAGCGGAGCCTCTCCTATAATTCACCCCTCCACTTT. It specifies CASSQRSLSYNSPLHF.

This clonotype was picked up a small number of times. This chain uses TRBV7-6 with TRBJ2-1; D not resolved. V lost 4 bases and J 8 bases, leaving 12 bases between the germline ends. There are 13 residues in the CDR3. Germline CDR1 reads SGHVS; CDR2 reads FNYEAQ. In nucleotides, the CDR3 is TGTGCCAGCAGCTCCGTTGGGGTATATGAGCAGTTCTTC. Its translation is CASSSVGVYEQFF. Complete variable domain (other parts from reference TRBV7-6 and TRBJ2-1): GAGVSQSPRYKVTKRGQDVALRCDPISGHVSLYWYRQALGQGPEFLTYFNYEAQQDKSGLPNDRFSAERPEGSISTLTIQRTEQRDSAMYRCASSSVGVYEQFFGPGTRLTVL.

This clonotype was seen at least ten times. This sequence joins TRBV5-5 and TRBJ1-6; D gene uncertain. This CDR3 comprises 16 residues. V was pared by 0 bases and J by 0 bases, with 7 bases between. Germline V gene lookup returns CDR1 SGHKS and CDR2 YYEKEE (reference sequence). The CDR3 reads CASSLDAFSYNSPLHF. Here the CDR3 DNA reads TGTGCCAGCAGCTTGGACGCGTTCTCCTATAATTCACCCCTCCACTTT.